The rows below give T cell receptor beta chains drawn from one sample of a study of shared clonotypes between healthy human individuals. Data came from immunoSEQ multiplex PCR; TCRdb stores just in-frame clones and leaves some out. The table includes around 720,000 clones, 55% to 85% detected once. Sequenced sample: memory CD4+ T cells sorted from blood. The source of these receptors is a woman aged 30 to 39 in good health. Each CDR3 is given with its conserved first and last residue. The D gene is left open where the match is weak. Size is omitted from some rows. Given values are once, few, many or a class for expanded clones.

V gene	clone size	J gene	CDR3 length	D gene	CDR3 DNA	CDR3 protein
TRBV5-8	.	TRBJ2-1	12	TRBD1	TGTGCCAGCAGCGGGACAGGAAATGAGCAGTTCTTC	CASSGTGNEQFF
TRBV30	.	TRBJ2-5	12	.	TGTGCCTCAGCGGGGACAGGAGAGGAGCAGTACTTC	CASAGTGEEQYF
TRBV9	.	TRBJ1-5	13	.	TGTGCCAGCAGCGTTGGAAGCGATCAGCCCCAGCATTTT	CASSVGSDQPQHF
TRBV27	.	TRBJ2-2	14	.	TGTGCCACCCTCAAGCAGGGGTACACCGGGGAGCTGTTTTTT	CATLKQGYTGELFF
TRBV7-9	.	TRBJ1-2	15	TRBD1	TGTGCCAGCAGCCCCTGGGACAGGCCAAGGGGCGGCTACACCTTC	CASSPWDRPRGGYTF
TRBV7-2	.	TRBJ2-3	19	TRBD2	TGTGCCAGCAGCTTAGGGCCCTTAGTTGTAGCGGGACCCACGAATACGCAGTATTTT	CASSLGPLVVAGPTNTQYF
TRBV2	.	TRBJ2-1	15	TRBD2	TGTGCCAGCAGGAGGCCTAGCGGAACCTACAATGAGCAGTTCTTC	CASRRPSGTYNEQFF
TRBV5-4	.	TRBJ2-7	14	.	TGTGCCAGCAGCTGGGGACCCTTCGATTACGAGCAGTACTTC	CASSWGPFDYEQYF
TRBV27	few	TRBJ1-2	13	.	TGTGCCAGCAGTCTCCGCGCGGGGGTCGGCTACACCTTC	CASSLRAGVGYTF
TRBV25-1	.	TRBJ2-1	13	.	TGTGCCAGCAGTGACCCGGACCAGGGTGAGCAGTTCTTC	CASSDPDQGEQFF
TRBV27	medium-sized	TRBJ2-3	16	TRBD1	TGTGCCAGCAGCTCCGTTCCCGGACAGGGCACAGATACGCAGTATTTT	CASSSVPGQGTDTQYF
TRBV5-1	.	TRBJ1-3	15	.	TGCGCCAGCAGCTTGCAACACCCAGCGGAAAACACCATATATTTT	CASSLQHPAENTIYF
TRBV28	.	TRBJ2-7	16	TRBD1	TGTGCCAGCAGTTCTAGACAGGGTGGGTTTTACGGCGAGCAGTACTTC	CASSSRQGGFYGEQYF